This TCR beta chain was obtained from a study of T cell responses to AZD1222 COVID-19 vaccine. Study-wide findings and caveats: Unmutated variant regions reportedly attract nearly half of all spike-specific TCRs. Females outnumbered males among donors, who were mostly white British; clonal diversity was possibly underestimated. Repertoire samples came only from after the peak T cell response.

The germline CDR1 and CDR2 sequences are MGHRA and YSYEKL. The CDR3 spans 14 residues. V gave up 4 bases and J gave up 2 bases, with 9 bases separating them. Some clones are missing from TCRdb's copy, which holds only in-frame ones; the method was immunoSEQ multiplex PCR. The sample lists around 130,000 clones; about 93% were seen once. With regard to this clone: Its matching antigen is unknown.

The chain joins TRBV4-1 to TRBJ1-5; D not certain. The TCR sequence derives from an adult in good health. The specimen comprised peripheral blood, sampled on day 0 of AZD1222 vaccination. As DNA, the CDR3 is TGCGCCAGCAGCCGTCTGGAGGGCAATCAGCCCCAGCATTTT. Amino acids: CASSRLEGNQPQHF.